The rows below give T cell receptor beta chains drawn from one sample of a study of cytomegalovirus exposure and HLA in healthy donors. Some clones are missing from TCRdb's copy, which holds only in-frame ones; the method was immunoSEQ multiplex PCR. The data hold roughly 140,000 clones, with around three quarters observed a single time. Sequencing input: PBMCs. These receptors came from a middle-aged man in good health and CMV-seropositive. Each CDR3 is given with its conserved first and last residue. The D gene is left open where the match is weak. Not all rows give a size; the values are once, few, many and, for expanded clones, a class.

>NA|TRBV10-2|TRBJ1-3|NA
TGCGCCAGCAGTGAGTCCGGGGACGGGGGCTCTGGAAACACCATATATTTT
CASSESGDGGSGNTIYF
>NA|TRBV5-1|TRBJ2-4|TRBD2
TGCGCCAGCAGCCCCGGAGGGCGGGAGGACATTCAGTACTTC
CASSPGGREDIQYF
>NA|TRBV29-1|TRBJ2-4|TRBD1
TGCAGCGTTGCGAGACAGGGGTTCAACATTCAGTACTTC
CSVARQGFNIQYF
>NA|TRBV5-1|TRBJ2-5|NA
TGCGCCAGCAGCTTGGGAGCTATAGAGACCCAGTACTTC
CASSLGAIETQYF
>NA|TRBV7-9|TRBJ1-2|TRBD1
TGTGCCAGCAGCTCCACGGCAGACAGGGCCTCCGGCTATGGCTACACCTTC
CASSSTADRASGYGYTF
>NA|TRBV13|TRBJ1-4|TRBD1
TGTGCCAGCAGCGGAGGGGGCGCAGATGAAAAACTGTTTTTT
CASSGGGADEKLFF
>NA|TRBV9|TRBJ1-3|NA
TGTGCCAGCAGCGCCCTGGACAGCTCTGGAAACACCATATATTTT
CASSALDSSGNTIYF
>NA|TRBV10-3|TRBJ2-7|TRBD2
TGTGCCGCCCGTCCGGGACTAGCCTACGAGCAGTACTTC
CAARPGLAYEQYF
>few|TRBV28|TRBJ1-1|NA
TGTGCCAGCAGTACTACCCTCCTATTTCATTCTGAGGGGAACACTGAAGCTTTCTTT
CASSTTLLFHSEGNTEAFF
>NA|TRBV5-4|TRBJ2-1|NA
TGTGCCAGCAGCTTAAAGCCTGACAATGAGCAGTTCTTC
CASSLKPDNEQFF
>NA|TRBV4-1|TRBJ1-4|TRBD1
TGCGCCAGCAGCCAAGCAATGGGGACAGCCGCTAATGAAAAACTGTTTTTT
CASSQAMGTAANEKLFF
>once|TRBV7-3|TRBJ2-7|NA
TGTGCCAGCAGCGAAATGGTCGGGGTCTCCTACGAGCAGTACTTC
CASSEMVGVSYEQYF
>NA|TRBV28|TRBJ2-7|TRBD1
TGTGCCAGCAGTTTACGACAGGGCTACGAGCAGTACTTC
CASSLRQGYEQYF
>NA|TRBV6-6|TRBJ2-2|NA
TGTGCCAGCAGCCCATGGAGGGGAACGAACACCGGGGAGCTGTTTTTT
CASSPWRGTNTGELFF